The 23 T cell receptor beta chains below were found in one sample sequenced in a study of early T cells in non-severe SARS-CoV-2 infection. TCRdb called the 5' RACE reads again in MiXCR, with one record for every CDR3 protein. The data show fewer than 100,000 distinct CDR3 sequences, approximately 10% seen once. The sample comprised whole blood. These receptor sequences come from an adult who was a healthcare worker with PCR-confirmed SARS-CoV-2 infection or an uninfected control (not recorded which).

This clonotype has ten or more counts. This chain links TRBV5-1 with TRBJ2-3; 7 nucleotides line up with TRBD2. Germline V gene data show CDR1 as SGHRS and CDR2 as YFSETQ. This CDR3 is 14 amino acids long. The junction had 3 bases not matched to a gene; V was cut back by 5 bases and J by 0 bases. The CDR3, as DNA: TGCGCCAGCAGGCTAGCGGCTAGCACAGATACGCAGTATTTT. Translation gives CASRLAASTDTQYF.

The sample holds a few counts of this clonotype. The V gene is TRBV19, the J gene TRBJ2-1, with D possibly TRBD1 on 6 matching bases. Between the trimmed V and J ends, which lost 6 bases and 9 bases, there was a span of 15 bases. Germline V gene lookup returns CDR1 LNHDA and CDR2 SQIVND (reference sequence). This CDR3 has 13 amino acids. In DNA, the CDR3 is TGTGCCAGTAGGGACCCCCCCAGGGGTGAGCAGTTCTTC. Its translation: CASRDPPRGEQFF.

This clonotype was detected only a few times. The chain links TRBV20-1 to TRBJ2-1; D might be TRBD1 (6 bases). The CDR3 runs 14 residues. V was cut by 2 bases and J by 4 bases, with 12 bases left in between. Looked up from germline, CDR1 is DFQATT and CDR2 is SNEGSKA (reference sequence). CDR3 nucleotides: TGCAGTGCTAGACGGCGGACAGCTTACAATGAGCAGTTCTTC. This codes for CSARRRTAYNEQFF.

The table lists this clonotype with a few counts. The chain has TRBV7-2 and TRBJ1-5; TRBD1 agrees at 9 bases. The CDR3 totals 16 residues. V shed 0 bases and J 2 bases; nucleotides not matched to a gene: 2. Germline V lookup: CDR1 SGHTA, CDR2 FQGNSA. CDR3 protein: CASSLAGQGGNQPQHF. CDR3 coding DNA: TGTGCCAGCAGCTTAGCGGGACAGGGAGGCAATCAGCCCCAGCATTTT.

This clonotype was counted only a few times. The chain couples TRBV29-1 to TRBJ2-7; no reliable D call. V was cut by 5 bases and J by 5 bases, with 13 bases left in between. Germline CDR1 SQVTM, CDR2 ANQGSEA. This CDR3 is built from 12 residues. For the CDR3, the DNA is TGCAGCGTTTCCAGATCTGGCAACGAGCAGTACTTC. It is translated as CSVSRSGNEQYF.

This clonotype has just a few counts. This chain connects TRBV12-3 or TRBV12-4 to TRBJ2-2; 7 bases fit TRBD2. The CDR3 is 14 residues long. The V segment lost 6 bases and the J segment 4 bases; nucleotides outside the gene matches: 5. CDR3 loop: CASRPWGGTGELFF. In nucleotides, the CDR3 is TGTGCCAGCAGGCCATGGGGGGGCACCGGGGAGCTGTTTTTT.

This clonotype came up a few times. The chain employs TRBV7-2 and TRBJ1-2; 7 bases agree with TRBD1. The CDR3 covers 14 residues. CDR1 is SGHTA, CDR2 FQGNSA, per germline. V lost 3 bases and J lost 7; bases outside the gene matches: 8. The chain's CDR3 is CASSFLQGNTGYTF. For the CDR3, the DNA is TGTGCCAGCAGCTTCCTACAGGGGAATACTGGCTACACCTTC.

The CDR3 nucleotides read TGTGCCAGCAGCTTAGGAGCGGGGGGGCTCGCGGATACGCAGTATTTT. Amino acids: CASSLGAGGLADTQYF. The chain has TRBV11-2 and TRBJ2-3, with 10 bases identical to TRBD2. Trimming took 1 base from V and 6 from J; bases not matched to a gene: 7. The germline V gene has CDR1 SGHAT and CDR2 FQNNGV. This CDR3 comprises 16 residues. The full variable domain, in which reference TRBV11-2 and TRBJ2-3 provide the parts outside the CDR3, is EAGVAQSPRYKIIEKRQSVAFWCNPISGHATLYWYQQILGQGPKLLIQFQNNGVVDDSQLPKDRFSAERLKGVDSTLKIQPAKLEDSAVYLCASSLGAGGLADTQYFGPGTRLTVL.

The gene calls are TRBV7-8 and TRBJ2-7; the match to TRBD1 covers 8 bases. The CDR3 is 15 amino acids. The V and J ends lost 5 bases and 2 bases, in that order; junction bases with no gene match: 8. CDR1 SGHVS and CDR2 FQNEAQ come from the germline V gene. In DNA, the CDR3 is TGTGCCAGCAGCCCCTACAGACAGGGGCCCTACGAGCAGTACTTC. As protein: CASSPYRQGPYEQYF.

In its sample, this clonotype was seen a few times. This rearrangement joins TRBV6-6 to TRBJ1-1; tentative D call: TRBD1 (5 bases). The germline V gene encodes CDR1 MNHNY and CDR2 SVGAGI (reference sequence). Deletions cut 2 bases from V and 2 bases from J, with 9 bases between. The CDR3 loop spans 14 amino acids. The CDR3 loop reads CASSYRGSNTEAFF. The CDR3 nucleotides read TGTGCCAGCAGTTACCGGGGCAGCAACACTGAAGCTTTCTTT.

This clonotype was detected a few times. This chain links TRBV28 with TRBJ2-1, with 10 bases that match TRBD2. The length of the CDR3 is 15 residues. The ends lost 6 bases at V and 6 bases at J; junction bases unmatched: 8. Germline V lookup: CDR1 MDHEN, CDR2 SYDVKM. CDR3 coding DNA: TGTGCCAGCAGGCCCCCGGGACTAGCGATCAATGAGCAGTTCTTC. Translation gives CASRPPGLAINEQFF.

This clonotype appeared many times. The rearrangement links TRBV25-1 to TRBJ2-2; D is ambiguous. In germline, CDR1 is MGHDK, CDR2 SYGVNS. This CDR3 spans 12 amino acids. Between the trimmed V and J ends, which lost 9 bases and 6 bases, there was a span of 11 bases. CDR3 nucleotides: TGTGCCAGTAGCACGCGGCCCGGGGAGCTGTTTTTT. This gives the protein CASSTRPGELFF. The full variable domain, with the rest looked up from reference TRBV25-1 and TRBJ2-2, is EADIYQTPRYLVIGTGKKITLECSQTMGHDKMYWYQQDPGMELHLIHYSYGVNSTEKGDLSSESTVSRIRTEHFPLTLESARPSHTSQYLCASSTRPGELFFGEGSRLTVL.

CDR3 amino acids: CASSLAPAGPTGELFF. In DNA form, the CDR3 reads TGCGCCAGCAGCTTGGCCCCAGCGGGGCCCACCGGGGAGCTGTTTTTT. This chain joins TRBV5-1 and TRBJ2-2; TRBD2 matches at 7 bases. Germline V gene lookup returns CDR1 SGHRS and CDR2 YFSETQ. The CDR3 is 16 amino acids. The V and J ends lost 0 bases and 4 bases, in that order; junction bases with no gene match: 6. Together with reference TRBV5-1 and TRBJ2-2, the CDR3 gives the full variable domain: KAGVTQTPRYLIKTRGQQVTLSCSPISGHRSVSWYQQTPGQGLQFLFEYFSETQRNKGNFPGRFSGRQFSNSRSEMNVSTLELGDSALYLCASSLAPAGPTGELFFGEGSRLTVL.

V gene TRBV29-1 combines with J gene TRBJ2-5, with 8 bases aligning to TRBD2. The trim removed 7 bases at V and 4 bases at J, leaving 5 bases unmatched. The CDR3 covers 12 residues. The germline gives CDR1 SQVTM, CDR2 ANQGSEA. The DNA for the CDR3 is TGCAGCGCCTGGACTAGCCGAGAGACCCAGTACTTC. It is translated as CSAWTSRETQYF.

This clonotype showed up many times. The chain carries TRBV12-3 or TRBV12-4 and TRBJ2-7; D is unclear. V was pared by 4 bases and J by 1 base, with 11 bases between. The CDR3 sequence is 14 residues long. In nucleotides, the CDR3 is TGTGCCAGCAGTTCACCCGGGCCGTCCTACGAGCAGTACTTC. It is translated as CASSSPGPSYEQYF.

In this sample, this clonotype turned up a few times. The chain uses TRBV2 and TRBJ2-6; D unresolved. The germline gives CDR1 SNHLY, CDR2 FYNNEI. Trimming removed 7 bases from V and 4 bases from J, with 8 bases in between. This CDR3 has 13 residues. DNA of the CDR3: TGTGCCAGCAAAGGCTCGGGGGCCAACGTCCTGACTTTC. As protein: CASKGSGANVLTF.

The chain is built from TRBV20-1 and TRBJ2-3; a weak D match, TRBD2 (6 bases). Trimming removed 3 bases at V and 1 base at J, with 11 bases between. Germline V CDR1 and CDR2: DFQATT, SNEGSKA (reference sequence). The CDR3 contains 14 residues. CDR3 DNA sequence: TGCAGTGCTAGCAGGGAGGCTGGCACAGATACGCAGTATTTT. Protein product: CSASREAGTDTQYF.

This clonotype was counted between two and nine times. This CDR3 reads CASSLEPPANYGYTF. CDR3 bases: TGTGCCAGCAGCTTGGAACCGCCGGCTAACTATGGCTACACCTTC. The chain uses TRBV5-5 and TRBJ1-2; D gene uncertain. Germline V gives CDR1 SGHKS, CDR2 YYEKEE (reference sequence). The CDR3 is 15 amino acids. V was cut by 0 bases and J by 0 bases, with 9 bases left in between.

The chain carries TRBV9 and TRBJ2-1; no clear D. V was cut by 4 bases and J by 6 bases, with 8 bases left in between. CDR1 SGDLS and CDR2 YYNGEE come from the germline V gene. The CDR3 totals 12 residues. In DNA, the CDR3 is TGTGCCAGCAGCCCTCTAGGCAATGAGCAGTTCTTC. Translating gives CASSPLGNEQFF.

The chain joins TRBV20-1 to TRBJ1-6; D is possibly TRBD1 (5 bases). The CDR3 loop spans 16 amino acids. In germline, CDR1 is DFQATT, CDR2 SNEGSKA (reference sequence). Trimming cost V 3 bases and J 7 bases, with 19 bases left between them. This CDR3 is CSASRGSRASNSPLHF. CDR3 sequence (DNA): TGCAGTGCTAGTAGGGGCAGCCGAGCTTCAAATTCACCCCTCCACTTT.

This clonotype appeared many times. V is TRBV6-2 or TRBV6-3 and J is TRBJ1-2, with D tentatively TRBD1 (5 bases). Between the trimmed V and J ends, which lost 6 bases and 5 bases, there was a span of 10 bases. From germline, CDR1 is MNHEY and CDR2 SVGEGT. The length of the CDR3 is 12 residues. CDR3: CASRKGPYGYTF. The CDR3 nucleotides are TGTGCCAGCAGAAAGGGACCGTATGGCTACACCTTC.

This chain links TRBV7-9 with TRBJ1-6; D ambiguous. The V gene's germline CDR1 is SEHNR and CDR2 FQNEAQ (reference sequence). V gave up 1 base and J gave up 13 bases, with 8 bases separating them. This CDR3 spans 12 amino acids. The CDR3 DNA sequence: TGTGCCAGCAGCTTAGACAGCTCGCCCCTCCACTTT. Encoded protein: CASSLDSSPLHF.

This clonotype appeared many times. This chain's CDR3 is CASSLQGVGNIQYF. CDR3 coding DNA: TGTGCCAGCAGCCTACAGGGGGTCGGGAACATTCAGTACTTC. V and J are TRBV7-8 and TRBJ2-4; the match to TRBD1 covers 8 bases. The junction had 7 bases not matched to a gene; V was cut back by 5 bases and J by 7 bases. The CDR3 covers 14 residues. Germline V lookup: CDR1 SGHVS, CDR2 FQNEAQ.